A selection of T cell receptor beta chains follows, all from one sample in a study of T cell changes during pregnancy in multiple sclerosis. The method was immunoSEQ multiplex PCR; TCRdb's version includes in-frame clones alone and lacks a portion of them. The sample comprises 50,000 to 65,000 clones, about 91% of which are singletons, and around 0.85% rests with the top ten. The starting material was peripheral blood, obtained in the first trimester of pregnancy. These receptors were collected from a female donor with multiple sclerosis, enrolled in a pregnancy study. The conserved cysteine and the conserved F or W are not part of the CDR3 here. A clone size is listed for some rows: how often the clone was seen (once, few, many), or a class if it is expanded.

V,J,size,CDR3
TRBV7-3,TRBJ2-5,NA,ASSLSTRGETQY
TRBV10-3,TRBJ1-6,NA,AISGQAASPLH
TRBV7-2,TRBJ2-1,NA,ASSPGLAGGNEQF
TRBV27,TRBJ1-5,NA,ASSLGGQLFNQPQH
TRBV10-3,TRBJ1-1,NA,AISESQGPNTEAF
TRBV11-2,TRBJ2-5,NA,ASSFLAGEETQY
TRBV30,TRBJ1-5,NA,AWRAPSGPQH
TRBV27,TRBJ1-2,NA,ASSLRDNNYGYT
TRBV5-4,TRBJ2-3,once,ASSPPQAFVLDTQY
TRBV27,TRBJ2-7,NA,ASRSQAGASYEQY
TRBV2,TRBJ1-6,NA,ASMRVSSPLH
TRBV18,TRBJ2-5,NA,ASSPNQETQY
TRBV7-2,TRBJ2-2,NA,ASSRTMGTGELF
TRBV11-2,TRBJ2-3,NA,ASSRGLAISTDTQY
TRBV7-2,TRBJ1-2,NA,ASSLGGEAARGYT
TRBV27,TRBJ1-1,NA,ASSFGPGGVRTEAF
TRBV30,TRBJ2-7,NA,AWSVPPKRSLYEQY
TRBV6-5,TRBJ2-7,NA,ASSYSLVDYEQY
TRBV6-4,TRBJ2-3,NA,ASSDSGGGTNTQY
TRBV18,TRBJ1-2,NA,ASTNIAKQVPNYGYT
TRBV9,TRBJ2-7,NA,ASSVEDRLGEQY
TRBV5-3,TRBJ2-7,NA,ARSHEAVGYEQY
TRBV7-3,TRBJ2-6,once,ASSLRSSISGANVLT
TRBV9,TRBJ2-5,NA,ASSVEGGQETQY
TRBV7-9,TRBJ2-1,NA,ASSEWDRGRNEQF
TRBV6-6,TRBJ1-2,few,ASSYPGINYGYT
TRBV7-6,TRBJ1-5,NA,ASSLGGLQPQH
TRBV11-3,TRBJ1-6,NA,ASSSDGGPYNSPLH
TRBV11-3,TRBJ1-1,NA,ASSFPGAPEAF
TRBV2,TRBJ1-4,NA,ASRAGTGTNEKLF
TRBV7-2,TRBJ2-1,NA,ASRGPGLAGGRNEQF
TRBV19,TRBJ2-1,once,ASSLWAEQF
TRBV9,TRBJ2-7,NA,ASSVGAERTYEQY
TRBV25-1,TRBJ1-2,NA,ASTQGLPYGYT
TRBV19,TRBJ2-7,NA,ASSIELLGSYEQY
TRBV6-5,TRBJ1-2,NA,ASSDRGGYGYT
TRBV5-1,TRBJ1-2,NA,ASSLTGTGGNIYGYT
TRBV5-7,TRBJ1-5,NA,ASSGTGGNQPQH
TRBV12-5,TRBJ2-7,NA,ASSQLGRQFTYEQY
TRBV5-6,TRBJ1-2,NA,ASSLITGGGYT
TRBV5-1,TRBJ2-7,once,ASSRSAGTPSYEQY
TRBV6-1,TRBJ1-1,NA,ASSPTGVTEAF
TRBV7-2,TRBJ1-3,NA,ASSSVMGPGNTIY
TRBV5-6,TRBJ2-7,NA,ASSFHRGSSYEQY
TRBV7-2,TRBJ2-7,NA,ASSPDGGGGEQY
TRBV4-3,TRBJ2-6,NA,ASSQEESVLT
TRBV7-3,TRBJ2-3,NA,ASSLRRGAGDTQY
TRBV6-4,TRBJ2-1,NA,ASSPGTGGTEQF
TRBV6-1,TRBJ1-3,NA,ASSAIQGSTSGNTIY
TRBV7-9,TRBJ2-4,NA,ASSGRTSGGTVVQY
TRBV7-9,TRBJ2-7,NA,ASSLNSYEQY
TRBV14,TRBJ1-1,NA,ASSQHRGTEAF
TRBV7-3,TRBJ2-4,NA,ASSLMGTSTDIQY
TRBV5-6,TRBJ2-5,NA,ASSFGTFQETQY
TRBV18,TRBJ1-2,NA,ASSPRLDRGVGGYT